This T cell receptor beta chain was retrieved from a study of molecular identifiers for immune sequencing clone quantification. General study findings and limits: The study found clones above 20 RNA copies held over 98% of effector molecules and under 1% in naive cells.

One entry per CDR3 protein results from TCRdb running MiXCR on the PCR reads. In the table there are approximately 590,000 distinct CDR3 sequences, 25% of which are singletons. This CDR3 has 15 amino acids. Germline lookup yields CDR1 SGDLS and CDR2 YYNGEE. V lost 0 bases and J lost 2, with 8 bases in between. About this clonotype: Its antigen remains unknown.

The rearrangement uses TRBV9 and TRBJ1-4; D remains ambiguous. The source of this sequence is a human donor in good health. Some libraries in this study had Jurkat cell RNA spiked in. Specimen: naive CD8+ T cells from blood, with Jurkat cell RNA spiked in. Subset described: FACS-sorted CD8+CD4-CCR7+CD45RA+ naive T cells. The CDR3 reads CASSVVLWTNEKLFF. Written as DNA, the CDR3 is TGTGCCAGCAGCGTAGTTTTGTGGACTAATGAAAAACTGTTTTTT.